The 8 T cell receptor beta chains in this list originate from one sample, sequenced in a study of vaccination effects on CD4 cells after COVID-19. Subsequent to a culture period of about ten days, CD4+ T cells were isolated. Their target antigens are unknown. Produced via immunoSEQ multiplex PCR; TCRdb's table is partial and in-frame only. The data hold under 50,000 clones, with about 67% observed a single time. The sample consisted of CD4+ T cells from PBMCs cultured without peptide, taken before COVID-19 vaccination. Receptors originate from a human donor who received a COVID-19 vaccine.

The chain combines TRBV6-2 or TRBV6-3 with TRBJ1-2; D is ambiguous. Trimming stripped 5 bases from V and 4 bases from J, with 17 bases between. The CDR3 is made up of 15 amino acids. CDR1 and CDR2 from the germline V gene are MNHEY and SVGEGT. The chain's CDR3 is CASSPRLRSRYGYTF. DNA for the CDR3: TGTGCCAGCAGTCCCAGACTCCGTTCGCGCTATGGCTACACCTTC.

The rearrangement links TRBV18 to TRBJ2-2, with TRBD2 identical over 11 bases. Germline loops: CDR1 KGHSH, CDR2 LQKENI. CDR3 length: 17 amino acids. Trimming removed 2 bases from V and 4 bases from J; junction bases left unmatched: 6. CDR3 sequence (DNA): TGTGCCAGCTCACCAGCCATAGCGGGAGGGCCCACCGGGGAGCTGTTTTTT. Translation: CASSPAIAGGPTGELFF.

The count of this clone is one. The V gene is TRBV2, the J gene TRBJ2-1; 11 bases fit TRBD2. Germline loops: CDR1 SNHLY, CDR2 FYNNEI. V trimming: 2 bases; J trimming: 8 bases; junction bases outside the gene matches: 8. CDR3 length: 16 residues. This CDR3 is CASSERASGRRYEQFF. As DNA, the CDR3 is TGTGCCAGCAGTGAAAGGGCTAGCGGGAGGAGGTATGAGCAGTTCTTC.

The chain couples TRBV3-1 (or the pseudogene TRBV3-2) to TRBJ1-1, with D maybe TRBD1 (6 bases). The V and J ends lost 1 base and 4 bases respectively, with 13 bases between them. CDR1 LGHDT and CDR2 YNNKEL come from the germline V gene (reference sequence). The CDR3 is 15 residues long. This CDR3 reads CASSQVGGGRTEAFF. DNA for the CDR3: TGTGCCAGCAGCCAAGTTGGAGGGGGGCGCACTGAAGCTTTCTTT.

This clone showed up just a few times. This sequence joins TRBV6-5 and TRBJ1-1; D not certain. Germline CDR1 and CDR2: MNHEY and SVGAGI. The V and J ends lost 6 bases and 1 base respectively, with 9 bases between them. The CDR3 has 13 amino acids. CDR3 in DNA: TGTGCCAGCAGCGTCGAACCGAACACTGAAGCTTTCTTT. Its translation is CASSVEPNTEAFF.

V usage is TRBV7-9 and J usage is TRBJ1-6, with 7 positions matching TRBD1. Germline loops: CDR1 SEHNR, CDR2 FQNEAQ (reference sequence). The V segment lost 6 bases and the J segment 1 base; nucleotides outside the gene matches: 6. The CDR3 length is 16 residues. CDR3 in amino acids: CASSYIQGSYNSPLHF. CDR3 bases: TGTGCCAGCAGTTACATACAGGGGTCCTATAATTCACCCCTCCACTTT.

This chain links TRBV25-1 with TRBJ1-5, with 8 nucleotides matching TRBD1. With V trimmed by 6 bases and J by 8 bases, 9 bases remained unmatched. Germline V gives CDR1 MGHDK, CDR2 SYGVNS. This CDR3 is built from 14 residues. This CDR3 reads CASSDGQGEEPQHF. The CDR3 bases are TGTGCCAGCAGCGACGGACAGGGCGAGGAGCCCCAGCATTTT.

This sequence joins TRBV18 and TRBJ2-7; possibly TRBD2 for D (7 bases). The V gene's germline CDR1 is KGHSH and CDR2 LQKENI. This CDR3 comprises 13 residues. V was cut by 4 bases and J by 7 bases, with 14 bases left in between. In DNA, the CDR3 is TGTGCCAGCTCACGGAACAGGGAGGGGGAGCAGTACTTC. Its protein product is CASSRNREGEQYF.